Shown below are 16 T cell receptor beta chains from a single sample sequenced in a study of T cells in Graves' hyperthyroidism and ophthalmopathy. TCR beta CDR3 regions were amplified from RNA transcripts. The HTBI primer set drove a first-round RT-PCR of the TCR CDR3. TCRdb used MiXCR to reprocess the multiplex PCR reads, holding one entry per CDR3 protein. The data contain around 520,000 distinct CDR3 sequences, approximately 14% of them singletons. Specimen: blood. The receptors stem from a woman aged 18-29 years with Graves' hyperthyroidism.

The sample holds many counts of this clonotype. The chain couples TRBV9 to TRBJ1-4, with a tentative D call TRBD1 (5 bases). Germline V gene data show CDR1 as SGDLS and CDR2 as YYNGEE. Between the trimmed V and J ends, which lost 4 bases and 8 bases, there was a span of 9 bases. The CDR3 has 12 amino acids. CDR3 nucleotide sequence: TGTGCCAGCAGCCCTGGGGGGGAAAAACTGTTTTTT. This gives the protein CASSPGGEKLFF.

This clonotype was counted many times. The V call is TRBV3-1, the J call TRBJ2-5; D remains ambiguous. The CDR3 has 13 amino acids. Looked up from germline, CDR1 is LGHDT and CDR2 is YNNKEL (reference sequence). V lost 4 bases and J 4 bases, leaving 10 bases between the germline ends. In DNA form, the CDR3 reads TGTGCCAGCAGCCGATCCGGCCGAGAGACCCAGTACTTC. This sequence encodes CASSRSGRETQYF.

Only a few counts were recorded for this clonotype. This chain links TRBV11-3 with TRBJ2-1; TRBD2 matches at 7 bases. J lost 9 bases, V lost 4 bases, and 6 bases had no gene match. Germline assignment: CDR1 SGHNT and CDR2 YENEEA. This CDR3 has 13 residues. This CDR3 is CASSWGGGGEQFF. CDR3 DNA sequence: TGTGCCAGCAGCTGGGGGGGGGGGGGTGAGCAGTTCTTC.

The rearrangement joins TRBV6-1 to TRBJ2-3; maybe TRBD1 (6 bases). Germline CDR1 is MNHNS and CDR2 is SASEGT. V shed 2 bases and J shed 5 bases, with 11 bases lying between them. The CDR3 runs to 14 residues. The CDR3 nucleotides are TGTGCCAGCAGTGAAATCCAGGGGCGAGATACGCAGTATTTT. As protein: CASSEIQGRDTQYF.

This clonotype occurred many times. The chain carries TRBV7-2 and TRBJ2-5; the match to TRBD2 covers 7 bases. There are 15 residues in the CDR3. V dropped 1 base and J dropped 4; count of bases not matched to a gene: 6. Germline V CDR1 and CDR2: SGHTA, FQGNSA. This chain's CDR3 is CASSLGLALGETQYF. Written as DNA, the CDR3 is TGTGCCAGCAGCTTAGGACTAGCTCTCGGAGAGACCCAGTACTTC.

The V call is TRBV29-1, the J call TRBJ2-1, with TRBD2 as a possible D gene (6 bases). The CDR3 runs to 15 residues. CDR1 SQVTM and CDR2 ANQGSEA come from the germline V gene. V lost 7 bases and J lost 3, with 19 bases in between. The CDR3 nucleotides read TGCAGCGCCCTCTCTTCCCGCGGGGACTACAATGAGCAGTTCTTC. This codes for CSALSSRGDYNEQFF.

The gene calls are TRBV6-5 and TRBJ2-1; D unresolved. This CDR3 spans 13 amino acids. CDR1 and CDR2 from the germline V gene are MNHEY and SVGAGI. V was cut by 0 bases and J by 9 bases, with 9 bases left in between. The CDR3 here is CASSYSTRTEQFF. CDR3 DNA: TGTGCCAGCAGTTACTCTACCAGGACTGAGCAGTTCTTC.

This clonotype showed up many times. CDR3 nucleotides: TGTGCCAGCAGCCAAGAGGGTTATTGGGACTATGGCTACACCTTC. Translating gives CASSQEGYWDYGYTF. This chain uses TRBV3-1 with TRBJ1-2; unclear D gene. The V end lost 0 bases, the J end lost 3 bases, and 11 bases lay between the germline ends. This CDR3 is 15 amino acids long. Germline V gene sequence: CDR1 LGHDT, CDR2 YNNKEL (reference sequence). Based on the CDR3 plus reference TRBV3-1 and TRBJ1-2, the full variable domain is DTAVSQTPKYLVTQMGNDKSIKCEQNLGHDTMYWYKQDSKKFLKIMFSYNNKELIINETVPNRFSPKSPDKAHLNLHINSLELGDSAVYFCASSQEGYWDYGYTFGSGTRLTVV.

This chain uses TRBV3-1 with TRBJ1-2; 7 bases line up with TRBD1. The trim removed 2 bases at V and 4 bases at J, leaving 4 bases unmatched. Germline lookup yields CDR1 LGHDT and CDR2 YNNKEL (reference sequence). CDR3 length: 14 residues. CDR3: CASSQSRGVYGYTF. The CDR3 nucleotides are TGTGCCAGCAGCCAATCCAGGGGGGTCTATGGCTACACCTTC.

The chain uses TRBV7-3 and TRBJ2-5; unclear D gene. CDR1 and CDR2 from the germline V gene are SGHTA and FQGTGA. The CDR3 runs 14 residues. V was cut by 5 bases and J by 0 bases, with 10 bases left in between. CDR3 loop: CASSLGPDQETQYF. CDR3 DNA sequence: TGTGCCAGCAGCCTAGGACCGGACCAAGAGACCCAGTACTTC.

Ten or more counts support this clonotype. The chain carries TRBV6-5 and TRBJ1-1; D is unclear. The germline gives CDR1 MNHEY, CDR2 SVGAGI. Trimming stripped 6 bases from V and 6 bases from J, with 11 bases between. This CDR3 comprises 12 residues. CDR3 sequence (DNA): TGTGCCAGCAGCAACACTGGGGCTGAAGCTTTCTTT. Translating gives CASSNTGAEAFF.

This clonotype was seen many times. The chain recombines TRBV18 with TRBJ2-1; TRBD1 is a possible D gene (5 bases). Trimming removed 6 bases from V and 6 bases from J, with 12 bases in between. The CDR3 runs to 13 residues. From germline, CDR1 is KGHSH and CDR2 LQKENI. Here the CDR3 reads CASSPVRGNEQFF. CDR3 DNA sequence: TGTGCCAGCTCCCCTGTAAGGGGCAATGAGCAGTTCTTC.

In this sample, this clonotype turned up once. The rearrangement joins TRBV2 to TRBJ2-5, with D perhaps given as TRBD1 or TRBD2 (6 bases each). The CDR3 consists of 15 residues. Germline values: CDR1 SNHLY, CDR2 FYNNEI. V lost 5 bases to trimming and J lost 5 bases, with 18 bases between them. This CDR3 is CASSYRRGTGETQYF. The CDR3 DNA reads TGTGCCAGCAGTTACAGGAGGGGGACGGGGGAGACCCAGTACTTC.

This clonotype was observed at least ten times. This chain joins TRBV27 and TRBJ2-5; D unresolved. Per germline, CDR1 MNHEY and CDR2 SMNVEV (reference sequence). The CDR3 is 14 amino acids. The V and J ends lost 4 bases and 2 bases respectively, with 11 bases between them. Here the CDR3 DNA reads TGTGCCAGCAGTTCCCTTCCGAGTCAAGAGACCCAGTACTTC. Its protein product is CASSSLPSQETQYF.

Comments on this clonotype: Given a much more abundant clone one base away, this may be a read error. V is TRBV20-1 and J is TRBJ2-1; D uncertain. The J call is in doubt because the DNA end fits TRBJ2-7 better. Germline CDR1 is DFQATT and CDR2 is SNEGSKA (reference sequence). The CDR3 is made up of 13 amino acids. As DNA, the CDR3 is TGCAGTGCCCTCTCCGGTCGTTCCAATGAGCAGTACTTC. Encoded protein: CSALSGRSNEQYF.

This clonotype was seen repeatedly, ten times or more. The rearrangement links TRBV7-8 to TRBJ2-3; tentatively, D is TRBD2 (5 bases). The germline gives CDR1 SGHVS, CDR2 FQNEAQ. V was cut by 8 bases and J by 1 base, with 13 bases left in between. The CDR3 runs 14 residues. The CDR3, as DNA: TGTGCCAGCTCGGAGGAGGTCGGCACAGATACGCAGTATTTT. Translating it yields CASSEEVGTDTQYF.